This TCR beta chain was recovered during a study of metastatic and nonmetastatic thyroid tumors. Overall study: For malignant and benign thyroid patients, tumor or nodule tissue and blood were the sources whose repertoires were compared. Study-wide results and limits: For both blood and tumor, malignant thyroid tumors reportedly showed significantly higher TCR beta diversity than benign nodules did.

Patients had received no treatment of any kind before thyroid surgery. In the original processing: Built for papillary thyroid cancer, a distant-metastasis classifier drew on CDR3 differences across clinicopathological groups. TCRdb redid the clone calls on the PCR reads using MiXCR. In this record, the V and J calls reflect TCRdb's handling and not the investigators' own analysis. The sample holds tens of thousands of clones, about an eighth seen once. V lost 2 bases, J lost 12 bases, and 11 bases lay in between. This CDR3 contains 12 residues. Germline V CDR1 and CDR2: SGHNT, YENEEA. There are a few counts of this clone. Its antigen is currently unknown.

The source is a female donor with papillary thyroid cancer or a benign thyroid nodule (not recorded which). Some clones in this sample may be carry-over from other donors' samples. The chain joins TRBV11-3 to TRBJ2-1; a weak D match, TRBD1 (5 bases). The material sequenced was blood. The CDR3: CASSLQGQVQFF. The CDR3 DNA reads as TGTGCCAGCAGCTTACAGGGTCAGGTGCAGTTCTTC.